The 12 T cell receptor beta chains presented below share a single source sample, sequenced in a study of CD8 T cells in Susac syndrome. The authors reverse transcribed roughly 0.5 to 1 ug RNA with random hexamers. TCRdb called the immunoSEQ multiplex PCR reads again in MiXCR, with one record for every CDR3 protein. The table includes 70,000 to 75,000 distinct CDR3 sequences, 85% to 95% detected once. Sequenced material: CD4+ T cells from PBMCs. These receptors originate from a human donor with Susac syndrome.

This sequence joins TRBV5-6 and TRBJ1-3; D not resolved. This CDR3 contains 13 residues. The germline CDR1 and CDR2 sequences are SGHDT and YYEEEE. Deletions cut 4 bases from V and 4 bases from J, with 9 bases between. CDR3 in DNA: TGTGCCAGCAGCCCACGGATCGGAAACACCATATATTTT. Protein product: CASSPRIGNTIYF. The full variable domain, rest sourced from reference TRBV5-6 and TRBJ1-3, is DAGVTQSPTHLIKTRGQQVTLRCSPKSGHDTVSWYQQALGQGPQFIFQYYEEEERQRGNFPDRFSGHQFPNYSSELNVNALLLGDSALYLCASSPRIGNTIYFGEGSWLTVV.

The V and J genes are TRBV6-5 and TRBJ1-4; possibly TRBD1 for D (6 bases). The CDR3 consists of 15 residues. Trimming removed 5 bases from V and 7 bases from J, with 17 bases in between. CDR1 is MNHEY and CDR2 is SVGAGI in the germline V gene. CDR3 in amino acids: CASSNGQFAPEKLFF. CDR3 nucleotides: TGTGCCAGCAGTAATGGACAGTTCGCTCCTGAAAAACTGTTTTTT.

The rearrangement uses TRBV7-2 and TRBJ1-5; 10 bases are a match to TRBD1. The J segment lost 0 bases and the V segment lost 1 base, leaving 3 bases of the junction unmatched. The length of the CDR3 is 17 residues. CDR1 and CDR2 from the germline V gene are SGHTA and FQGNSA. The CDR3 sequence is CASSLGQGARSNQPQHF. The CDR3 DNA reads as TGTGCCAGCAGCTTAGGACAGGGGGCTCGTAGCAATCAGCCCCAGCATTTT. The full variable domain, its missing parts supplied by reference TRBV7-2 and TRBJ1-5, is GAGVSQSPSNKVTEKGKDVELRCDPISGHTALYWYRQSLGQGLEFLIYFQGNSAPDKSGLPSDRFSAERTGGSVSTLTIQRTQQEDSAVYLCASSLGQGARSNQPQHFGDGTRLSIL.

This clonotype occurred once. The chain carries TRBV7-3 and TRBJ1-2; perhaps TRBD1 as D (6 bases). V lost 5 bases and J 2 bases, leaving 12 bases between the germline ends. The CDR3 has 14 residues. CDR1 is SGHTA, CDR2 FQGTGA, per germline. CDR3 coding DNA: TGTGCCAGCAGCCCACATACAGGGAACTATGGCTACACCTTC. Encoded protein: CASSPHTGNYGYTF.

The chain has TRBV6-2 or TRBV6-3 and TRBJ1-4; TRBD1 is a possible D gene (6 bases). Germline CDR1 is MNHEY and CDR2 is SVGEGT. The length of the CDR3 is 12 residues. Trimming took 8 bases from V and 5 from J, leaving 9 bases between them. The CDR3 sequence is CASGQLNEKLFF. CDR3 DNA sequence: TGTGCCAGCGGACAGTTAAATGAAAAACTGTTTTTT.

The chain employs TRBV2 and TRBJ2-3, with D maybe TRBD2 (6 bases). This CDR3 is 13 amino acids long. Trimming left V 10 bases short and J 7 bases short, with 18 bases between. Germline CDR1 reads SNHLY; CDR2 reads FYNNEI. The CDR3 bases are TGTGCCACCTCGGGTGGCGGGGATCATACGCAGTATTTT. Translating gives CATSGGGDHTQYF.

V usage is TRBV5-6 and J usage is TRBJ2-3; 9 nucleotides align to TRBD1. The germline V gene has CDR1 SGHDT and CDR2 YYEEEE. Trimming took 3 bases from V and 6 from J; bases not matched to a gene: 8. The CDR3 runs to 15 residues. CDR3 nucleotides: TGTGCCAGCAGCTGGGGGACAGGGTTCCGCGATACGCAGTATTTT. It codes for CASSWGTGFRDTQYF.

The V and J genes are TRBV20-1 and TRBJ1-2; a weak D match, TRBD1 (6 bases). The CDR3 runs to 13 residues. Germline CDR1 reads DFQATT; CDR2 reads SNEGSKA (reference sequence). V lost 0 bases to trimming and J lost 8 bases, with 13 bases between them. CDR3 bases: TGCAGTGCTAGAGATGACAGGAAACTAGGCTACACCTTC. This translates into CSARDDRKLGYTF.

CDR3 residues: CSVEVGNNSPLHF. CDR3 bases: TGCAGCGTTGAAGTCGGAAATAATTCACCCCTCCACTTT. The V and J genes are TRBV29-1 and TRBJ1-6; D ambiguous. There are 13 residues in the CDR3. V lost 1 base and J 5 bases, leaving 6 bases between the germline ends. Germline-derived CDR1 and CDR2 are SQVTM and ANQGSEA.

This chain joins TRBV5-6 and TRBJ2-3; the D gene is possibly TRBD2 (5 bases). The CDR3 runs 14 residues. V shed 0 bases and J shed 4 bases, with 9 bases lying between them. Germline V gives CDR1 SGHDT, CDR2 YYEEEE. The CDR3 sequence is CASSLAGVADTQYF. The DNA for the CDR3 is TGTGCCAGCAGCTTGGCCGGGGTGGCAGATACGCAGTATTTT.

This chain joins TRBV6-2 or TRBV6-3 and TRBJ2-3, with D possibly matching TRBD1 (6 bases). Trimming left V 5 bases short and J 1 base short, with 16 bases between. Looked up from germline, CDR1 is MNHEY and CDR2 is SVGEGT. This CDR3 comprises 16 residues. CDR3 bases: TGTGCCAGCAGTCCCGGGACACCGCCTGGCACAGATACGCAGTATTTT. It encodes CASSPGTPPGTDTQYF.

This clonotype was seen a handful of times. The gene calls are TRBV19 and TRBJ2-5; possibly TRBD1 or TRBD2 for D (5 bases each). Trimming pared 4 bases from V and 2 bases from J, leaving 11 bases between. The CDR3 runs 14 residues. Germline CDR1 is LNHDA and CDR2 is SQIVND (reference sequence). In DNA, the CDR3 is TGTGCCAGTAGTAAAGGGACGGTTCAAGAGACCCAGTACTTC. It encodes CASSKGTVQETQYF.